This is a list of T cell receptor beta chains from one sample in a study of T cell changes during pregnancy in multiple sclerosis. Some clones are missing from TCRdb's copy, which holds only in-frame ones; the method was immunoSEQ multiplex PCR. The table has around 66,000 clones, 90% to 95% seen once. Sample: peripheral blood, taken in the third trimester of pregnancy. These receptors were obtained from a female donor in good health, enrolled as a control in a pregnancy study. Each CDR3 is given with its conserved first and last residue. D genes are given only for firm matches. Rows may omit the clone size; those that give it use once, few, many or a size class.

cdr3_aa cdr3_nt v_call clone_size d_call j_call
CASSSPNRGSYNEQFF TGTGCCAGCAGCTCCCCCAACAGGGGTTCCTACAATGAGCAGTTCTTC TRBV7-9 - TRBD1 TRBJ2-1
CASSRDRGGYGYTF TGTGCCAGCAGTAGAGACAGGGGAGGCTATGGCTACACCTTC TRBV6-6 - TRBD1 TRBJ1-2
CASSSQKNTEAFF TGTGCCAGCAGCTCCCAGAAGAACACTGAAGCTTTCTTT TRBV7-3 - - TRBJ1-1
CASSLTPGLNNEQFF TGCGCCAGCAGCTTGACGCCGGGACTGAACAATGAGCAGTTCTTC TRBV5-1 - - TRBJ2-1
CSVEDSQGAGELFF TGCAGCGTTGAAGATTCCCAGGGGGCCGGGGAGCTGTTTTTT TRBV29-1 - TRBD1 TRBJ2-2
CASSIGGGGNEQYF TGTGCCAGTAGTATTGGGGGCGGGGGAAACGAGCAGTACTTC TRBV19 - - TRBJ2-7
CASSFARLAGANEQFF TGTGCCAGCAGCTTTGCGAGACTAGCGGGAGCCAATGAGCAGTTCTTC TRBV12-1 - - TRBJ2-1
CASSLLGQGAAGANVLTF TGCGCCAGCAGCTTACTCGGACAGGGGGCAGCTGGGGCCAACGTCCTGACTTTC TRBV5-1 - TRBD1 TRBJ2-6
CASNRAGVAYNEQFF TGTGCCAGTAACCGAGCGGGAGTCGCATACAATGAGCAGTTCTTC TRBV19 - TRBD2 TRBJ2-1
CASSLAATGELFF TGTGCTAGCAGCTTAGCGGCCACCGGGGAGCTGTTTTTT TRBV7-7 - - TRBJ2-2
CASSRQGGAKNIQYF TGTGCCAGCAGTAGACAGGGAGGAGCCAAAAACATTCAGTACTTC TRBV6-1 few - TRBJ2-4
CASRSQGVGQPQHF TGTGCCAGCAGATCTCAGGGGGTAGGGCAGCCCCAGCATTTT TRBV28 - TRBD1 TRBJ1-5
CASTSGGGPTEAFF TGTGCCAGCACCTCCGGCGGGGGTCCCACTGAAGCTTTCTTT TRBV27 - - TRBJ1-1
CASSGTSGRRTFF TGTGCCAGCAGTGGGACTAGCGGGAGGAGGACGTTCTTC TRBV25-1 - TRBD2 TRBJ2-1
CASSTGLFEAFF TGTGCCAGCAGTACCGGGTTGTTTGAAGCTTTCTTT TRBV6-6 - - TRBJ1-1
CATQGSSYEQYF TGTGCCACACAGGGAAGCTCCTACGAGCAGTACTTC TRBV6-1 - - TRBJ2-7
CASSGGGSRSEKLFF TGTGCCAGCAGTGGTGGTGGGAGTCGGAGTGAAAAACTGTTTTTT TRBV28 - - TRBJ1-4
CASSFIDAQGVGGYTF TGTGCCAGCAGTTTTATAGATGCACAGGGAGTCGGAGGCTACACCTTC TRBV27 - - TRBJ1-2
CASSPSRTEAFF TGTGCCAGCTCACCCAGTCGAACTGAAGCTTTCTTT TRBV18 - - TRBJ1-1
CASSYSAGSSQPQHF TGTGCCAGCAGTTACTCGGCCGGGTCTAGTCAGCCCCAGCATTTT TRBV6-5 - - TRBJ1-5